One and the same sample provided the 30 T cell receptor beta chains below, sequenced in a study of blood T cell repertoires in COVID-19. Repertoires were generated with immunoSEQ multiplex PCR, while TCRdb's copy carries only in-frame clones and drops some. Of about 210,000 clones in the sample, around 85% were seen once. Input material: peripheral blood. The receptors originated from a woman in her sixties or seventies with acute or convalescent COVID-19.

The chain is built from TRBV28 and TRBJ1-2, with D unresolved. CDR1 and CDR2 (germline): MDHEN, SYDVKM. V gave up 8 bases and J gave up 1 base, with 5 bases separating them. The length of the CDR3 is 11 residues. The CDR3: CASGINYGYTF. The CDR3 nucleotides are TGTGCCAGCGGCATTAACTATGGCTACACCTTC.

The CDR3 DNA reads as TGTGCCAGCAGGCCCCACAGGGGTGTGTACACTGAAGCTTTCTTT. Residues: CASRPHRGVYTEAFF. The chain combines TRBV27 with TRBJ1-1; 7 nucleotides line up with TRBD1. Germline V gene sequence: CDR1 MNHEY, CDR2 SMNVEV (reference sequence). The CDR3 consists of 15 residues. The trim removed 6 bases at V and 3 bases at J, leaving 10 bases unmatched.

The genes are TRBV7-3 and TRBJ2-2; TRBD2 matches 9 bases. CDR1 is SGHTA, CDR2 FQGTGA, per germline. V shed 3 bases, J shed 2 bases, and the junction held 16 bases outside the gene matches. This CDR3 has 20 amino acids. CDR3 bases: TGTGCCAGCAGCTTCCCGGGACTAGCCCCTCTGCTAGGAAACACCGGGGAGCTGTTTTTT. Protein sequence: CASSFPGLAPLLGNTGELFF. The full variable domain, with the rest looked up from reference TRBV7-3 and TRBJ2-2, is GAGVSQTPSNKVTEKGKYVELRCDPISGHTALYWYRQSLGQGPEFLIYFQGTGAADDSGLPNDRFFAVRPEGSVSTLKIQRTERGDSAVYLCASSFPGLAPLLGNTGELFFGEGSRLTVL.

The chain carries TRBV4-2 and TRBJ2-1; TRBD2 aligns across 10 bases. Trimming removed 0 bases from V and 7 bases from J; junction bases left unmatched: 3. The CDR3 extends over 15 amino acids. Germline V gene sequence: CDR1 LGHNA, CDR2 YNFKEQ. The DNA for the CDR3 is TGTGCCAGCAGCCAAGACCCTAGCGGGAGTAATGAGCAGTTCTTC. This codes for CASSQDPSGSNEQFF.

The rearrangement uses TRBV11-2 and TRBJ2-3, with D possibly being TRBD2 (5 bases). V was clipped by 5 bases and J by 7 bases, with 7 bases between them. The germline V gene encodes CDR1 SGHAT and CDR2 FQNNGV. This CDR3 contains 11 residues. The CDR3 bases are TGTGCCAGCAGCACGGGGAATACGCAGTATTTT. It yields the protein CASSTGNTQYF. The full variable domain, rest sourced from reference TRBV11-2 and TRBJ2-3, is EAGVAQSPRYKIIEKRQSVAFWCNPISGHATLYWYQQILGQGPKLLIQFQNNGVVDDSQLPKDRFSAERLKGVDSTLKIQPAKLEDSAVYLCASSTGNTQYFGPGTRLTVL.

For the CDR3, the DNA is TGTGCCAGTGGGGACAGGGGTATCTCTGGGGCCAACGTCCTGACTTTC. Translation gives CASGDRGISGANVLTF. This rearrangement joins TRBV19 to TRBJ2-6, with 10 bases matching TRBD1. Germline V gene data show CDR1 as LNHDA and CDR2 as SQIVND (reference sequence). Unmatched junction bases numbered 4, after V lost 8 bases and J lost 0 bases. The CDR3 consists of 16 residues. Together with reference TRBV19 and TRBJ2-6, the CDR3 gives the full variable domain: DGGITQSPKYLFRKEGQNVTLSCEQNLNHDAMYWYRQDPGQGLRLIYYSQIVNDFQKGDIAEGYSVSREKKESFPLTVTSAQKNPTAFYLCASGDRGISGANVLTFGAGSRLTVL.

The sample holds a few counts of this clone. The junction and the germline gene differ at one end; a read error may be behind it. This chain links TRBV7-7 with TRBJ2-1; weak D call: TRBD1 (6 bases). Germline V gene data show CDR1 as SSHAT and CDR2 as FNYEAQ (reference sequence). The CDR3 covers 15 residues. Here the CDR3 reads CASSLSTGSWHEQFF. The CDR3 nucleotides read TGTGCTAGCAGCTTATCTACAGGGAGTTGGCATGAGCAGTTCTTC.

The chain uses TRBV10-1 and TRBJ2-5; TRBD1 aligns across 7 bases. With 10 bases clipped from V and 6 bases from J, the junction kept 8 bases outside the gene matches. The CDR3 is made up of 12 amino acids. Germline V gene lookup returns CDR1 WNHNN and CDR2 SYGVQD (reference sequence). CDR3 protein: CATSTGSQTQYF. The CDR3 DNA reads as TGCGCCACCTCGACAGGGTCTCAGACCCAGTACTTC.

J is TRBJ1-4 and V is TRBV9; D gene ambiguous. This CDR3 spans 15 amino acids. Trimming removed 0 bases at V and 0 bases at J, with 6 bases between. Looked up from germline, CDR1 is SGDLS and CDR2 is YYNGEE. The CDR3 DNA follows: TGTGCCAGCAGCGTAGGGGCAGCAACTAATGAAAAACTGTTTTTT. Its protein is CASSVGAATNEKLFF.

This chain links TRBV10-1 with TRBJ1-6; TRBD1 matches 10 bases. Per germline, CDR1 WNHNN and CDR2 SYGVQD (reference sequence). V shed 0 bases, J shed 7 bases, and the junction held 0 bases outside the gene matches. CDR3 length: 15 residues. The CDR3 bases are TGCGCCAGCAGTGAGTCGGACAGGGGGAATTCACCCCTCCACTTT. Its protein product is CASSESDRGNSPLHF.

The rearrangement joins TRBV24-1 to TRBJ1-2; 8 bases line up with TRBD1. The germline CDR1 and CDR2 sequences are KGHDR and SFDVKD. The CDR3 totals 16 residues. The trim removed 3 bases at V and 2 bases at J, leaving 7 bases unmatched. CDR3 nucleotide sequence: TGTGCCACCAGTGATGTAAGACAGGGGTTAAACTATGGCTACACCTTC. This encodes CATSDVRQGLNYGYTF.

This clone was counted once. The V and J genes are TRBV29-1 and TRBJ1-3; D is perhaps TRBD1 (6 bases). V shed 7 bases and J shed 2 bases, with 9 bases lying between them. The CDR3 totals 12 residues. Per germline, CDR1 SQVTM and CDR2 ANQGSEA. CDR3 protein: CSAQGAGNTIYF. The CDR3 bases are TGCAGCGCACAGGGAGCTGGAAACACCATATATTTT.

The chain employs TRBV29-1 and TRBJ1-2; unclear D gene. The ends were cut back, 4 bases at V and 6 bases at J, with 15 bases in the middle. CDR1 and CDR2 (germline): SQVTM, ANQGSEA. The CDR3 totals 13 residues. The CDR3 DNA sequence: TGCAGCGTTGTCGCACCCCAAACAGATGGCTACACCTTC. This sequence encodes CSVVAPQTDGYTF.

The chain employs TRBV5-1 and TRBJ1-6; possible D gene TRBD1, 6 bases. Germline V gene lookup returns CDR1 SGHRS and CDR2 YFSETQ. V was trimmed by 9 bases and J by 7 bases, leaving 11 bases between them. The CDR3 sequence is 12 residues long. CDR3 coding DNA: TGCGCCACCAGGACAGACAATTCACCCCTCCACTTT. It codes for CATRTDNSPLHF.

This clone showed up just a few times. This rearrangement joins TRBV4-1 to TRBJ1-5, with D possibly matching TRBD1 (5 bases). The germline CDR1 and CDR2 sequences are MGHRA and YSYEKL. V gave up 0 bases and J gave up 6 bases, with 6 bases separating them. The CDR3 spans 13 residues. Written as DNA, the CDR3 is TGCGCCAGCAGCCAAGATCAGGGTCAGCCCCAGCATTTT. Translation gives CASSQDQGQPQHF.

V is TRBV6-2 or TRBV6-3 and J is TRBJ1-5; no clear D. CDR1 and CDR2 (germline): MNHEY, SVGEGT. The CDR3 consists of 14 residues. V dropped 6 bases and J dropped 2 bases, with 11 bases sitting between them. Here the CDR3 DNA reads TGTGCCAGCAGCCCCATTCGGGGCAATCAGCCCCAGCATTTT. This gives the protein CASSPIRGNQPQHF.

V is TRBV7-2 and J is TRBJ1-4; D is possibly TRBD1 (6 bases). The germline CDR1 and CDR2 sequences are SGHTA and FQGNSA. V lost 2 bases, J lost 2 bases, and 9 bases lay in between. CDR3 length: 15 amino acids. This CDR3 is CASSLRTVTNEKLFF. CDR3 coding DNA: TGTGCCAGCAGCTTACGGACAGTCACTAATGAAAAACTGTTTTTT.

The genes are TRBV6-6 and TRBJ1-1; TRBD1 matches 8 bases. Germline assignment: CDR1 MNHNY and CDR2 SVGAGI (reference sequence). After removal of 8 bases from V and 0 bases from J, the junction contained 5 bases not matched to a gene. This CDR3 has 14 amino acids. The CDR3 spells CASGQGAMNTEAFF. In nucleotides, the CDR3 is TGTGCCAGCGGGCAGGGGGCGATGAACACTGAAGCTTTCTTT.

The genes are TRBV12-3 or TRBV12-4 and TRBJ1-1; D is unclear. This CDR3 spans 12 amino acids. Trimming left V 6 bases short and J 10 bases short, with 15 bases between. In DNA, the CDR3 is TGTGCCAGCAGCAGTTTACCAGATCGAGCTTTCTTT. Translated: CASSSLPDRAFF.

This clone was counted a few times. The chain combines TRBV10-2 with TRBJ1-4, with 10 bases lining up with TRBD1. The germline gives CDR1 WSHSY, CDR2 SAAADI. The CDR3 extends over 14 amino acids. Losses at the gene ends were 5 bases for V and 8 bases for J; bases not matched to a gene: 5. CDR3 region: CASSKDRGREKLFF. In nucleotides, the CDR3 is TGCGCCAGCAGTAAGGACAGGGGGAGAGAAAAACTGTTTTTT.

CDR3 DNA: TGTGCCAGCAGCTTAGCGGGACAGGGAGGAGGCTACACCTTC. Translating gives CASSLAGQGGGYTF. The V gene is TRBV7-2, the J gene TRBJ1-2, with 9 positions matching TRBD1. The CDR3 runs to 14 residues. V dropped 0 bases and J dropped 8; count of bases not matched to a gene: 4. Germline lookup yields CDR1 SGHTA and CDR2 FQGNSA. The variable domain in full, completed from reference TRBV7-2 and TRBJ1-2, reads GAGVSQSPSNKVTEKGKDVELRCDPISGHTALYWYRQSLGQGLEFLIYFQGNSAPDKSGLPSDRFSAERTGGSVSTLTIQRTQQEDSAVYLCASSLAGQGGGYTFGSGTRLTVV.

The chain has TRBV3-1 (or the pseudogene TRBV3-2) and TRBJ2-5, with 7 bases identical to TRBD1. V trimming: 1 base; J trimming: 1 base; junction bases outside the gene matches: 3. The CDR3 extends over 15 amino acids. The germline CDR1 and CDR2 sequences are LGHDT and YNNKEL (reference sequence). CDR3: CASSQGGQFQETQYF. The CDR3 region has the DNA TGTGCCAGCAGCCAAGGGGGACAGTTCCAAGAGACCCAGTACTTC.

V and J are TRBV6-6 and TRBJ2-1, with D possibly TRBD1 on 6 matching bases. The CDR3 has 15 amino acids. Germline loops: CDR1 MNHNY, CDR2 SVGAGI (reference sequence). V was pared by 4 bases and J by 3 bases, with 13 bases between. The CDR3 sequence is CASSSGQSRYNEQFF. The CDR3 coding sequence is TGTGCCAGCAGTTCCGGACAGTCCCGCTACAATGAGCAGTTCTTC.

The chain carries TRBV7-9 and TRBJ1-2; no reliable D call. Germline loops: CDR1 SEHNR, CDR2 FQNEAQ (reference sequence). V gave up 5 bases and J gave up 8 bases, with 21 bases separating them. The CDR3 length is 15 residues. This CDR3 is CASSPDSTRLRGYTF. Here the CDR3 DNA reads TGTGCCAGCAGCCCCGATTCGACCCGACTTCGGGGCTACACCTTC.

V and J are TRBV6-6 and TRBJ1-1, with D unresolved. Germline assignment: CDR1 MNHNY and CDR2 SVGAGI (reference sequence). V was cut by 0 bases and J by 5 bases, with 10 bases left in between. CDR3 length equals 14 residues. The CDR3 protein is CASSYSGERTEAFF. CDR3 in DNA: TGTGCCAGCAGTTACTCTGGGGAGCGAACTGAAGCTTTCTTT.

CDR3 sequence (DNA): TGTGCCAGTACAACCTCGACAAGGAATGAAAAACTGTTTTTT. Amino acid sequence: CASTTSTRNEKLFF. The chain employs TRBV6-6 and TRBJ1-4, with D unclear. Germline loops: CDR1 MNHNY, CDR2 SVGAGI (reference sequence). The CDR3 sequence is 14 residues long. Trimming left V 9 bases short and J 5 bases short, with 16 bases between.

The chain links TRBV10-3 to TRBJ1-2, with TRBD1 matching 7 bases. The CDR3 length is 15 residues. The ends lost 6 bases at V and 2 bases at J; junction bases unmatched: 9. CDR1 is ENHRY, CDR2 SYGVKD, per germline. CDR3 loop: CAISFGQEPNYGYTF. The CDR3 DNA reads TGTGCCATCAGCTTCGGACAGGAGCCCAACTATGGCTACACCTTC.

The chain employs TRBV11-3 and TRBJ2-7, with TRBD1 matching over 9 bases. This CDR3 comprises 15 residues. Germline V CDR1 and CDR2: SGHNT, YENEEA. The ends lost 5 bases at V and 1 base at J; junction bases unmatched: 6. CDR3 loop: CASSVAGTGSYEQYF. The CDR3 coding sequence is TGTGCCAGCAGCGTAGCCGGGACAGGGTCCTACGAGCAGTACTTC.

The gene calls are TRBV5-1 and TRBJ2-7; TRBD1 aligns across 7 bases. In germline, CDR1 is SGHRS, CDR2 YFSETQ. The CDR3 is 14 residues long. Trimming at V came to 4 bases and at J to 6 bases, leaving 10 bases not matched to a gene. CDR3 nucleotides: TGCGCCAGCAGCGAGGACAGGTCCCGACTCGAGCAGTACTTC. It yields the protein CASSEDRSRLEQYF.

The chain joins TRBV5-6 to TRBJ1-5; D unclear. The V and J ends lost 0 bases and 6 bases respectively, with 4 bases between them. The germline V gene encodes CDR1 SGHDT and CDR2 YYEEEE. This CDR3 comprises 12 residues. CDR3 amino acids: CASSLVGQPQHF. CDR3 in DNA: TGTGCCAGCAGCTTGGTCGGTCAGCCCCAGCATTTT. Full variable domain (missing parts from reference TRBV5-6 and TRBJ1-5): DAGVTQSPTHLIKTRGQQVTLRCSPKSGHDTVSWYQQALGQGPQFIFQYYEEEERQRGNFPDRFSGHQFPNYSSELNVNALLLGDSALYLCASSLVGQPQHFGDGTRLSIL.